This T cell receptor (beta chain) was sequenced during a study of cytomegalovirus exposure and HLA in healthy donors. The CDR3 runs 16 residues. J gave up 1 base and V 0 bases, and 1 base lay outside the gene matches. Germline assignment: CDR1 SGHRS and CDR2 YFSETQ. A multiplex PCR was run with 60 Vbeta primers and 13 Jbeta primers. TCRdb's table, derived via immunoSEQ multiplex PCR, lists solely in-frame clones and lacks some. The table lists 100,000 to 150,000 clones, around three quarters of them singletons, with around 3.3% in the top ten. The V and J genes are TRBV5-1 and TRBJ2-6; 7 bases are shared with TRBD2. Sequencing was performed on PBMCs. This clonotype was obtained from a woman aged 50 to 60 in good health and CMV-seronegative. This CDR3 reads CASSLVGGSGANVLTF. The CDR3 coding sequence is TGCGCCAGCAGCTTGGTGGGGGGGTCTGGGGCCAACGTCCTGACTTTC.